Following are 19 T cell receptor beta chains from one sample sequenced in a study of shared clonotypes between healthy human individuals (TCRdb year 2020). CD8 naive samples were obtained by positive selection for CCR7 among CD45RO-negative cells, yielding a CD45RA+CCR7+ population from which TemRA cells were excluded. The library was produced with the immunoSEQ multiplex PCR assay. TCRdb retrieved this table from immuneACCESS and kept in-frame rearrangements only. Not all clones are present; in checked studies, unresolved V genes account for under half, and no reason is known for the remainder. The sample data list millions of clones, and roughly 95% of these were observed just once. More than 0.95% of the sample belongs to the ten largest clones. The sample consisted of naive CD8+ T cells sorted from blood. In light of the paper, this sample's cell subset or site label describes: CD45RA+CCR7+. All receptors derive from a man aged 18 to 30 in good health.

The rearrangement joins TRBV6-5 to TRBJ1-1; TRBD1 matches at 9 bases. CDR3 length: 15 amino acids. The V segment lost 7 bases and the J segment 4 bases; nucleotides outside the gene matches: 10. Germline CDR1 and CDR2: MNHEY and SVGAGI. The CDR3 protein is CASTHISDRGTEAFF. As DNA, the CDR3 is TGTGCCAGCACACACATCTCGGACAGGGGCACTGAAGCTTTCTTT.

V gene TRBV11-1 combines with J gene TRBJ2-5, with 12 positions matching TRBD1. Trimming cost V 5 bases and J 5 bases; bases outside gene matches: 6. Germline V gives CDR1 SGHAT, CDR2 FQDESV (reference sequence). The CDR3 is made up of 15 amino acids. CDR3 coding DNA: TGTGCCAGCAGCCCACCGGGACAGGGGGCCGAGACCCAGTACTTC. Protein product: CASSPPGQGAETQYF.

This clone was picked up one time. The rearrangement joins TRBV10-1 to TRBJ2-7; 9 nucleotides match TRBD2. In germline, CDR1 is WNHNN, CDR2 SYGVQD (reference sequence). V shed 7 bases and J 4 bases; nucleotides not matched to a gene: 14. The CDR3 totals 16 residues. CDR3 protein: CASTPTLAGSGYEQYF. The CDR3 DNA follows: TGCGCCAGCACGCCAACCCTAGCGGGGTCCGGTTACGAGCAGTACTTC.

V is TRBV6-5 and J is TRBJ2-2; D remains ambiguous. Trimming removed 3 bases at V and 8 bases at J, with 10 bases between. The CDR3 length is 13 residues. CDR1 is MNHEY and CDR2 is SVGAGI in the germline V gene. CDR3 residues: CASSYGQPGELFF. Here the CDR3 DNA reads TGTGCCAGCAGTTATGGGCAGCCGGGGGAGCTGTTTTTT.

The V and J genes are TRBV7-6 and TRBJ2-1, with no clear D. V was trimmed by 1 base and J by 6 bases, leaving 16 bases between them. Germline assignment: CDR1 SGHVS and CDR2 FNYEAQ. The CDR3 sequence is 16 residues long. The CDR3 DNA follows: TGTGCCAGCAGCTTAGGTTCACGGAACCCTTCCAATGAGCAGTTCTTC. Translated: CASSLGSRNPSNEQFF.

The CDR3 reads CASSSGWATNEKLFF. The CDR3 DNA follows: TGTGCCAGCAGTTCAGGTTGGGCAACTAATGAAAAACTGTTTTTT. The genes are TRBV6-5 and TRBJ1-4; D gene unclear. Looked up from germline, CDR1 is MNHEY and CDR2 is SVGAGI. Trimming left V 4 bases short and J 0 bases short, with 9 bases between. The CDR3 covers 15 residues.

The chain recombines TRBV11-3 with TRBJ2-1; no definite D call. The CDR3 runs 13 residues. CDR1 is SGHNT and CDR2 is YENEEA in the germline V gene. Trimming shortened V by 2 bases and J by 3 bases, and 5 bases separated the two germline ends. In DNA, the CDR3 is TGTGCCAGCAGCTTAACTAACTACAATGAGCAGTTCTTC. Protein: CASSLTNYNEQFF.

CDR3 loop: CASSLRTQGTGELFF. In DNA form, the CDR3 reads TGCGCCAGCAGCCTTAGGACCCAAGGGACCGGGGAGCTGTTTTTT. The chain links TRBV5-1 to TRBJ2-2; D not resolved. The CDR3 has 15 amino acids. V was shortened by 4 bases and J by 5 bases, with 15 bases between the two germline ends. CDR1 is SGHRS, CDR2 YFSETQ, per germline.

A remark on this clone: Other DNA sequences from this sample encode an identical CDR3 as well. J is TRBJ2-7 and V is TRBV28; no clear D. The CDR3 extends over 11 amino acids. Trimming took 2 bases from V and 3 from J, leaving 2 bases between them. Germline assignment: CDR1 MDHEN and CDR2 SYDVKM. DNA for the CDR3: TGTGCCAGCAGTTTAGGCTACGAGCAGTACTTC. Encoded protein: CASSLGYEQYF.

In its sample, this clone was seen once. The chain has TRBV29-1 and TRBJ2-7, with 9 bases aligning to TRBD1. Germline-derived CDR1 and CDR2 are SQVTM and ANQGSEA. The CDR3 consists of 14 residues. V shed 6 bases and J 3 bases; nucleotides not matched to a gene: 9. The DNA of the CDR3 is TGCAGCGTCGCGGACAGGGGCGATAACTACGAGCAGTACTTC. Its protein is CSVADRGDNYEQYF.

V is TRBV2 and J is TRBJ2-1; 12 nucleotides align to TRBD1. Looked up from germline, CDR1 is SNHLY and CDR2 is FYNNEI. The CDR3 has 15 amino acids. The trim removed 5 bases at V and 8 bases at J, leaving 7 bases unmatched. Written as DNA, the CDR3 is TGTGCCAGCAGTCAAGTGGGACAGGGGGCCCATGAGCAGTTCTTC. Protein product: CASSQVGQGAHEQFF.

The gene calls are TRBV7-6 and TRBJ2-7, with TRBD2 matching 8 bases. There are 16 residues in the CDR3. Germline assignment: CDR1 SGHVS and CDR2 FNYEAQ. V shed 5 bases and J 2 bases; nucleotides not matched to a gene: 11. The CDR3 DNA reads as TGTGCCAGCAGCCCGGTTGGGACTAGTTTCCCCTACGAGCAGTACTTC. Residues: CASSPVGTSFPYEQYF.

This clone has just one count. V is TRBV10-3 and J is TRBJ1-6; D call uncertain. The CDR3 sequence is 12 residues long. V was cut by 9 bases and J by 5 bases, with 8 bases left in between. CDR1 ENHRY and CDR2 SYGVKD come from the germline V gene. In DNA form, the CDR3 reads TGTGCCATTCAAGATGATAATTCACCCCTCCACTTT. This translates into CAIQDDNSPLHF.

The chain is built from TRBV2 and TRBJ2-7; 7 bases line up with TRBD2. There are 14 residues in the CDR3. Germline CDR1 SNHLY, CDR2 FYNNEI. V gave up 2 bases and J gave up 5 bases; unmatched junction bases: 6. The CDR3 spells CASSESQGGDEQYF. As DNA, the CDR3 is TGTGCCAGCAGTGAATCCCAGGGAGGGGACGAGCAGTACTTC.

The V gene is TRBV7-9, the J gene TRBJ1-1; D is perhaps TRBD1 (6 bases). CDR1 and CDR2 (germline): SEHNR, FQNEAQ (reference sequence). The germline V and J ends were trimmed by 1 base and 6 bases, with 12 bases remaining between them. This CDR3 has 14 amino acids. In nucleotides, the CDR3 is TGTGCCAGCAGCTTAGAAGGGACAAGGTCTGAAGCTTTCTTT. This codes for CASSLEGTRSEAFF. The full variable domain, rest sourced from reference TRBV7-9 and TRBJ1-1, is DTGVSQNPRHKITKRGQNVTFRCDPISEHNRLYWYRQTLGQGPEFLTYFQNEAQLEKSRLLSDRFSAERPKGSFSTLEIQRTEQGDSAMYLCASSLEGTRSEAFFGQGTRLTVV.

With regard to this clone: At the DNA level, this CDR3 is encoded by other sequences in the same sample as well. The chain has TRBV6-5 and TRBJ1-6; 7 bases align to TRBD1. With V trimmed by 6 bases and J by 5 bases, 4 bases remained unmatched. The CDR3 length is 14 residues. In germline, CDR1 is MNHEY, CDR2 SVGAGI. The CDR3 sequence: CASSLGTDNSPLHF. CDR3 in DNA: TGTGCCAGCAGCCTAGGGACAGATAATTCACCCCTCCACTTT.

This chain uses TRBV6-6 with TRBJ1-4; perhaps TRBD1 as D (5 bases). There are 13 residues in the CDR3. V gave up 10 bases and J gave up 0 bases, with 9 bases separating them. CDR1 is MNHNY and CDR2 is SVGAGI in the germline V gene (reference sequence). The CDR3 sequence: CATTQATNEKLFF. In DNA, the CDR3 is TGTGCCACCACACAGGCAACTAATGAAAAACTGTTTTTT.

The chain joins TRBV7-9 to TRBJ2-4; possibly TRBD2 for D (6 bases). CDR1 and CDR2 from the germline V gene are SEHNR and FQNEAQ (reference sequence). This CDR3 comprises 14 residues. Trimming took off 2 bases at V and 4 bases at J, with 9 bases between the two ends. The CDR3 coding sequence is TGTGCCAGCAGCTTAATAGCGGAGAAAAACATTCAGTACTTC. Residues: CASSLIAEKNIQYF.

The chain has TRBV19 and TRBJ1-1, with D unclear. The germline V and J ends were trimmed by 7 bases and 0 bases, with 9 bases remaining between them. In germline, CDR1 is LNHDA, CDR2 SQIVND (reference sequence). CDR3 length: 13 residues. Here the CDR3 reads CASKGKMNTEAFF. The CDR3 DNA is TGTGCCAGTAAAGGCAAGATGAACACTGAAGCTTTCTTT.